This T cell receptor (beta chain) was captured in a study of T cell clusters in autoimmune cytopenias. TRB rearrangements were amplified by touch-down multiplex PCR with mixed TRB-A/B primers. Reanalyzing the multiplex PCR reads, TCRdb keeps one entry per CDR3 protein, without DNA. This sample's clone table lists about 9,500 distinct CDR3 sequences. As to this clonotype: Its target is unknown.

Whole-study findings and limits: Clustering suggested that physiological T cell clusters were missing in primary autoimmune cytopenia patients. Exclusive TRB clusters were around 2.9-fold more numerous in healthy donors than in active autoimmune hepatitis. No experiment has yet validated the function of the T cell clusters defined in silico.

Some 39,000 genome equivalents of blood DNA were amplified for TRB. Germline lookup yields CDR1 SEHNR and CDR2 FQNEAQ (reference sequence). The CDR3 consists of 14 residues. The TCR comes from a human donor with an autoimmune cytopenia or autoimmune hepatitis (not recorded which). Sequencing was carried out using peripheral blood. The chain joins TRBV7-9 to TRBJ2-6; the D call from TCRdb, TRBD1, cannot be confirmed without DNA. This chain's CDR3 is CASSLEENRGKVTF.